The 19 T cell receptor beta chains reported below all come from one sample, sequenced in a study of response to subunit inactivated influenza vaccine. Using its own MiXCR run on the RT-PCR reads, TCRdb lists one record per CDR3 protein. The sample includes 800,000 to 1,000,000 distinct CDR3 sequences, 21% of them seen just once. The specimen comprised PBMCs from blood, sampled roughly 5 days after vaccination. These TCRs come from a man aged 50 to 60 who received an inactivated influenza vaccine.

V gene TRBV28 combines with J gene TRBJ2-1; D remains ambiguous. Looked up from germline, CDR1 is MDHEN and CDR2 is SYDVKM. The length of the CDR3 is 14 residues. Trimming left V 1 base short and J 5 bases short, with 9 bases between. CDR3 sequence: CASSLFSEHNEQFF. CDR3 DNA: TGTGCCAGCAGTTTATTTTCCGAGCACAATGAGCAGTTCTTC.

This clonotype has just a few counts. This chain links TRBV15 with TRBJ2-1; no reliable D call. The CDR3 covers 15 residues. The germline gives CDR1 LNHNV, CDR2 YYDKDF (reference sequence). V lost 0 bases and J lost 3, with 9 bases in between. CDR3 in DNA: TGTGCCACCAGCAGAGATCGGTCGGTCTACAATGAGCAGTTCTTC. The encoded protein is CATSRDRSVYNEQFF.

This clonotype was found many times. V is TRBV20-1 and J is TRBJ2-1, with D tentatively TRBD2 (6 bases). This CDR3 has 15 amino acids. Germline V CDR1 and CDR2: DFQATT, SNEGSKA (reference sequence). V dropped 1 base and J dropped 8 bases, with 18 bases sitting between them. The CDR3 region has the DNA TGCAGTGCTAGAGCCCCAGGAGCGGGCGTGGATGAGCAGTTCTTC. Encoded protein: CSARAPGAGVDEQFF.

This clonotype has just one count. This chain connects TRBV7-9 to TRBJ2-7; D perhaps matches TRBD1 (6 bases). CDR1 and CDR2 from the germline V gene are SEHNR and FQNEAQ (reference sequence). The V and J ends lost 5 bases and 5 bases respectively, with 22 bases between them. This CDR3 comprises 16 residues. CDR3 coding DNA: TGTGCCAGCAGCCCACAAACAGGGAAACCATTGGACGAGCAGTACTTC. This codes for CASSPQTGKPLDEQYF.

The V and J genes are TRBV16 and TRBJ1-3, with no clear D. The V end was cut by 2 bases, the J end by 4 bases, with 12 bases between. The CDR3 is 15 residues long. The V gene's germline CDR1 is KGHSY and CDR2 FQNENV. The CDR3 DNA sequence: TGTGCCAGCAGCCAACGTCATGTAGTAGGAAACACCATATATTTT. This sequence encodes CASSQRHVVGNTIYF.

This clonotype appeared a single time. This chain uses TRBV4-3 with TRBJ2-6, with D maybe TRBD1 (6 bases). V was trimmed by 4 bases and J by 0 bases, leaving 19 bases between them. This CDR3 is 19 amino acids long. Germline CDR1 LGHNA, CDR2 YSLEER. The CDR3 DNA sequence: TGCGCCAGCAGCCCCTCAGGAGTGGTGGGACACTCTGGGGCCAACGTCCTGACTTTC. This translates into CASSPSGVVGHSGANVLTF.

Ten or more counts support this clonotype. CDR3 nucleotide sequence: TGTGCCAGCAGCTTACGGCTAGCGTCTTACAATGAGCAGTTCTTC. Translation: CASSLRLASYNEQFF. This chain uses TRBV7-3 with TRBJ2-1, with a possible D match to TRBD2 (6 bases). This CDR3 has 15 residues. Trimming left V 2 bases short and J 4 bases short, with 12 bases between. Germline loops: CDR1 SGHTA, CDR2 FQGTGA.

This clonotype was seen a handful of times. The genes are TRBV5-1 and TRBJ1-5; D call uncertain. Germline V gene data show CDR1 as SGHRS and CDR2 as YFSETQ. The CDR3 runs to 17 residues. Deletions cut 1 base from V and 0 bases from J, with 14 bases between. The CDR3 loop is CASSLNQTDPSNQPQHF. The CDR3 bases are TGCGCCAGCAGCTTGAATCAGACGGACCCTAGCAATCAGCCCCAGCATTTT.

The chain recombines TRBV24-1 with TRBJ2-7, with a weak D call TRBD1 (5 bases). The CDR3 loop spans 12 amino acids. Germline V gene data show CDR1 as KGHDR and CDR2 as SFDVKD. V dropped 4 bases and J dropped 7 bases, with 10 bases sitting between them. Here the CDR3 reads CATSESGIEQYF. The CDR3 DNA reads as TGTGCCACCAGTGAATCAGGGATAGAGCAGTACTTC.

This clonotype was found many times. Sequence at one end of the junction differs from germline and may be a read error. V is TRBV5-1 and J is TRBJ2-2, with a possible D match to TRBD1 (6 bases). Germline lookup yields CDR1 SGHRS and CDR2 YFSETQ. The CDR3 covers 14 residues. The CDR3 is CASSLAGDTGELFF. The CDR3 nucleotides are TGTGCCAGCAGCTTAGCAGGGGACACCGGGGAGCTGTTTTTT. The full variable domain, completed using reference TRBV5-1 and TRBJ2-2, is KAGVTQTPRYLIKTRGQQVTLSCSPISGHRSVSWYQQTPGQGLQFLFEYFSETQRNKGNFPGRFSGRQFSNSRSEMNVSTLELGDSALYLCASSLAGDTGELFFGEGSRLTVL.

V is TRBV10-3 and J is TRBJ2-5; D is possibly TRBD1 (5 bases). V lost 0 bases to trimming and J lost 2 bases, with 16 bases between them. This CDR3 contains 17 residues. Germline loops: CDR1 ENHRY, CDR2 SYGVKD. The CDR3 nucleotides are TGTGCCATCAGTGAGTCCTCCGGCAGGGCGCCACAAGAGACCCAGTACTTC. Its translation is CAISESSGRAPQETQYF.

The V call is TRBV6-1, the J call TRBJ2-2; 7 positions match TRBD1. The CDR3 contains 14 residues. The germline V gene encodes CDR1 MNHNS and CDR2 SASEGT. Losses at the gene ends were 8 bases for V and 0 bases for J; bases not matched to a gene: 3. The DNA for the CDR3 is TGTGCCAGCGGGGACAGCGCGAACACCGGGGAGCTGTTTTTT. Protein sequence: CASGDSANTGELFF.

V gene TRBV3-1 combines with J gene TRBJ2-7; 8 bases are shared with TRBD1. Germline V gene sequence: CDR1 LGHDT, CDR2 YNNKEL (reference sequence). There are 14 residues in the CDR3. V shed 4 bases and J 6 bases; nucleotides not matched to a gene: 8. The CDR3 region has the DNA TGTGCCAGCAGCCTGGGACAGGCCCCTTCCGAGCAGTACTTC. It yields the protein CASSLGQAPSEQYF.

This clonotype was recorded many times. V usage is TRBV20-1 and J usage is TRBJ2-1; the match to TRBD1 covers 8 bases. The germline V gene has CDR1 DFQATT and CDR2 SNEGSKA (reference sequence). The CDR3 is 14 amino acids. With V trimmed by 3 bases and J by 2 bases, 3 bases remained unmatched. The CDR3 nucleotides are TGCAGTGCTAGGCAGGGGGCTACCTACAATGAGCAGTTCTTC. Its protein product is CSARQGATYNEQFF.

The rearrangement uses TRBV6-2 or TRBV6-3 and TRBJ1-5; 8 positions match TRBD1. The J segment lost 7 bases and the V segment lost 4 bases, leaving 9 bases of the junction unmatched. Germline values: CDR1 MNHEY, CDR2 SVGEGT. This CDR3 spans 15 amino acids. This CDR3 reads CASSFLLTGGQPQHF. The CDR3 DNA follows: TGTGCCAGCAGTTTCCTGTTAACAGGGGGACAGCCCCAGCATTTT.

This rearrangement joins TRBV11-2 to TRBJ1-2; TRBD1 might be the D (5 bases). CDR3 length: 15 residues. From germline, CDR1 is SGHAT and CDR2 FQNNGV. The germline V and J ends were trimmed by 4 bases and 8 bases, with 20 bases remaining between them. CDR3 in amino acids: CASSSLKGSRRGYTF. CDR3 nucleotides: TGTGCCAGCAGCTCGCTGAAGGGGTCTAGGAGGGGCTACACCTTC. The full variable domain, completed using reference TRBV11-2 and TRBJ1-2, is EAGVAQSPRYKIIEKRQSVAFWCNPISGHATLYWYQQILGQGPKLLIQFQNNGVVDDSQLPKDRFSAERLKGVDSTLKIQPAKLEDSAVYLCASSSLKGSRRGYTFGSGTRLTVV.

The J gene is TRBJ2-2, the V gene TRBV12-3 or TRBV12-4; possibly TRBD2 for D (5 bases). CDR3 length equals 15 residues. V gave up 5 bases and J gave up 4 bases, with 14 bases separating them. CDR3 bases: TGTGCCAGCAGTAGCGGACCGGCGGGCACCGGGGAGCTGTTTTTT. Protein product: CASSSGPAGTGELFF.

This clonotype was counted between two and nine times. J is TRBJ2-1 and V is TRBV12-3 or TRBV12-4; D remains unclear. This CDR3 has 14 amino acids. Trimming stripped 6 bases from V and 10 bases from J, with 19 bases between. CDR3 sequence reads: CASRLGTSGQEQFF. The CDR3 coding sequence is TGTGCCAGCAGACTCGGAACCTCTGGGCAAGAGCAGTTCTTC.

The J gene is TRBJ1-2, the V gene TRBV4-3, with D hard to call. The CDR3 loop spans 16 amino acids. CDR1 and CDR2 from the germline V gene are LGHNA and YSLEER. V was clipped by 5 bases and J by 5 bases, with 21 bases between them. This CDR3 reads CASSGDMVNPLYGYTF. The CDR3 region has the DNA TGCGCCAGCAGCGGGGATATGGTGAACCCTCTTTATGGCTACACCTTC.